This T cell receptor beta chain was sequenced in a study of T cell repertoires in cytomegalovirus infection. Study summary: Shared public TCR beta signatures pointed to both CMV infection and a matching HLA type.

The study, taken as a whole, reports: HLA-C-restricted CMV-specific TCR beta clonotypes were dominant in the ex vivo response. Using cumulative public TCR beta family frequency, the authors identified those who carried CMV together with the relevant HLA.

V lost 1 base and J lost 6; bases outside the gene matches: 5. The CDR3 consists of 15 residues. The germline gives CDR1 SEHNR, CDR2 FQNEAQ (reference sequence). TCRdb redid the calling of the reads with MiXCR, one entry per CDR3 protein. The sample holds nearly 550,000 distinct CDR3 sequences, approximately 15% seen once. There are many counts of this clonotype. The antigen is unknown. The rearrangement uses TRBV7-9 and TRBJ2-1, with TRBD2 matching 8 bases. The specimen sequenced was CD8+ T cells from PBMCs. The origin of this receptor is a human donor in good health (CMV status not recorded). Some clones in this sample may be carry-over from other donors' samples. This CDR3 reads CASSLGRLAGNEQFF. The CDR3 nucleotides are TGTGCCAGCAGCTTAGGGCGGCTAGCGGGCAATGAGCAGTTCTTC.